This is a list of T cell receptor beta chains from one sample in a study of a mutant IDH1 vaccine in newly diagnosed glioma. Profiled with immunoSEQ multiplex PCR; TCRdb holds only in-frame clones, not every one. The sample has tens of thousands of clones, 80% to 85% seen once. The antigens for these receptors are not known. Sequenced material: PBMCs, taken from a glioma patient whose treatment included an IDH1 peptide vaccine. The source is a man aged 30 to 45 with glioma. CDR3s include the opening cysteine and the closing phenylalanine or tryptophan. The D gene is left open where the match is weak. Clone size is given for some rows only: seen once, a few or many times, or a class if the clone is expanded.

d_call clone_size j_call v_call cdr3_nt cdr3_aa
TRBD1 NA TRBJ1-5 TRBV28 TGTGCCAGCAGCTGGGGACAGCGGCTTCAGCCCCAGCATTTT CASSWGQRLQPQHF
NA NA TRBJ1-2 TRBV29-1 TGCAGCGTGGACAATACAGGCAACTATGGCTACACCTTC CSVDNTGNYGYTF
NA NA TRBJ1-5 TRBV21-1 TGTGCCAGCAGGGTGACAGGGGATAGCAATCAGCCCCAGCATTTT CASRVTGDSNQPQHF
NA NA TRBJ2-5 TRBV21-1 TGTGCCAGCAGCAAAAGGGGGGCAGAGTCCCAAGAGACCCAGTACTTC CASSKRGAESQETQYF
NA few TRBJ1-5 TRBV14 TGTGCCAGCAGCAAACAGGGAGATCAGCCCCAGCATTTT CASSKQGDQPQHF
NA NA TRBJ2-7 TRBV30 TGTGCCTGGGGAGCCTACGAGCAGTACTTC CAWGAYEQYF
NA few TRBJ2-3 TRBV13 TGTGCCAGCAGCTTAGATACCGGACAGAACACAGATACGCAGTATTTT CASSLDTGQNTDTQYF
NA NA TRBJ1-2 TRBV2 TGTGCCAGCAGTGTGGTGAGACCGATATACACCTTC CASSVVRPIYTF
NA few TRBJ2-7 TRBV10-3 TGTGCCATCAGTGGCCTCACGGAACCCTACGAGCAGTACTTC CAISGLTEPYEQYF
TRBD1 NA TRBJ2-7 TRBV7-2 TGTGCCAGCAGCTCCCAGGGGACAGGGACGGCCGAGCAGTACTTC CASSSQGTGTAEQYF
TRBD1 NA TRBJ2-2 TRBV28 TGTGCCAGCAGTTTATGGACAGGGTCAACCGGGGAGCTGTTTTTT CASSLWTGSTGELFF
TRBD2 NA TRBJ2-2 TRBV12-5 TGTGCTAGTGGCCCCTCGACTAGCGGGGCCAACACCGGGGAGCTGTTTTTT CASGPSTSGANTGELFF
NA NA TRBJ2-5 TRBV4-2 TGTGCCAGCAGCCAAGGACAGTCGGAGACCCAGTACTTC CASSQGQSETQYF
NA few TRBJ1-5 TRBV6-5 TGTGCCAGCAGTAGAACCCGGGATAACAATCAGCCCCAGCATTTT CASSRTRDNNQPQHF
NA few TRBJ1-5 TRBV4-2 TGTGCCAGCAGCACTCGGGACAACCAGCCCCAGCATTTT CASSTRDNQPQHF
TRBD1 NA TRBJ1-2 TRBV29-1 TGCAGCGTGGGGGGACAGGGAATTATTGGCTACACCTTC CSVGGQGIIGYTF
NA few TRBJ2-6 TRBV6-5 TGTGCCAGCAGTTACAGGGGAACTGGGGCCAACGTCCTGACTTTC CASSYRGTGANVLTF
TRBD2 NA TRBJ2-3 TRBV19 TGTGCCAGTAGGGAGCCATTAGCGGGGCGCACAGATACGCAGTATTTT CASREPLAGRTDTQYF
NA few TRBJ1-5 TRBV4-1 TGCGCCAGCAATGGGGAAGGGTTCAATCAGCCCCAGCATTTT CASNGEGFNQPQHF
TRBD1 once TRBJ2-2 TRBV18 TGTGCCAGCTCACCGAAGGACAGGTCTCTCCCCGGGGAGCTGTTTTTT CASSPKDRSLPGELFF
TRBD2 NA TRBJ2-7 TRBV19 TGTGCCAGTAGTATGTTGGGACTAGCCAGCGAGCAGTACTTC CASSMLGLASEQYF
TRBD1 NA TRBJ2-7 TRBV6-5 TGTGCCAGCAGTCATTCGACAGGGGCGACCTACGAGCAGTACTTC CASSHSTGATYEQYF
NA NA TRBJ2-3 TRBV4-2 TGTGCCAGCAGCCAACAGGACCCCACAGATACGCAGTATTTT CASSQQDPTDTQYF
TRBD2 NA TRBJ2-3 TRBV27 TGTGCCAGCGGCCGACTAGCTGCTAGCACAGATACGCAGTATTTT CASGRLAASTDTQYF
TRBD1 NA TRBJ1-3 TRBV9 TGTGCCAGCAGCGCTTGGGACAGCTTTAGCTCTGGAAACACCATATATTTT CASSAWDSFSSGNTIYF
TRBD1 NA TRBJ2-7 TRBV5-1 TGCGCCAGCAGCTTACCGGGACAGGGGACCGAGCAGTACTTC CASSLPGQGTEQYF
TRBD2 NA TRBJ2-7 TRBV28 TGTGCCGCTTTAGGAGTAGCGGGGGGCCCTTTCTCCTACGAGCAGTACTTC CAALGVAGGPFSYEQYF
NA NA TRBJ2-5 TRBV5-6 TGTGCCAGCAGCCTCAGAGGGACCCAGTACTTC CASSLRGTQYF
NA NA TRBJ1-2 TRBV6-5 TGTGCCAGCAGTTACATAGCACTCAAAACTAACTATGGCTACACCTTC CASSYIALKTNYGYTF
TRBD2 NA TRBJ2-3 TRBV6-5 TGTGCCAGCAGCCCCGGGACTAGCGGCACAGATACGCAGTATTTT CASSPGTSGTDTQYF
NA once TRBJ2-5 TRBV25-1 TGTGCCAGCAGTGAATATAAGGTCTATGAAGAGACCCAGTACTTC CASSEYKVYEETQYF
NA NA TRBJ2-7 TRBV5-1 TGCGCCAGCAGCTTCGCCGGCGAGCAGTACTTC CASSFAGEQYF
TRBD2 NA TRBJ2-3 TRBV5-1 TGCGCCAGCAGCTCGGGACTAGCGGACAGCACAGATACGCAGTATTTT CASSSGLADSTDTQYF
NA NA TRBJ1-6 TRBV6-5 TGTGCCAGCAGGAGGGACGGGGTGAGTTCACCCCTCCACTTT CASRRDGVSSPLHF
NA NA TRBJ2-3 TRBV6-4 TGTGCCAGCAGTGCGGGGGGCACAGATACGCAGTATTTT CASSAGGTDTQYF
TRBD2 NA TRBJ2-1 TRBV11-3 TGTGCCAGCAGCTTAGAGGGGGGGAATGAGCAGTTCTTC CASSLEGGNEQFF
NA NA TRBJ2-3 TRBV19 TGTGCCAGCAACGACAGGGGAGGGACAGATACGCAGTATTTT CASNDRGGTDTQYF
TRBD2 NA TRBJ2-1 TRBV5-5 TGTGCCAGCAGCCCCGGGGGGAGCGGGGTTAACAATGAGCAGTTCTTC CASSPGGSGVNNEQFF